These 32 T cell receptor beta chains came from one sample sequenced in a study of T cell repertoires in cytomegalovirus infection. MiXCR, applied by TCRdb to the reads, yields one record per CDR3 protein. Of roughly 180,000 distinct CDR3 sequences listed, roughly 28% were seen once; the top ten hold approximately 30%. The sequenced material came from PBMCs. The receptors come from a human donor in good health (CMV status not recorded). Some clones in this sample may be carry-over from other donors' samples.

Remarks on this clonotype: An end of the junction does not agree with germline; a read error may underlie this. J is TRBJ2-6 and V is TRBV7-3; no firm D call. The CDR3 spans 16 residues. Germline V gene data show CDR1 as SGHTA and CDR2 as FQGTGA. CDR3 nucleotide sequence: TGTGGCAGCAGCTTAGTCTTGGCAGCTGGGGCCAACGTCCTGACTTTC. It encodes CGSSLVLAAGANVLTF.

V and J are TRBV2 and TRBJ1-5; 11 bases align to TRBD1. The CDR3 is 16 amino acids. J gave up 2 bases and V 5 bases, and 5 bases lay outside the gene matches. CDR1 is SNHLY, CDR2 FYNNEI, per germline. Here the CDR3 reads CASSRTGGAGNQPQHF. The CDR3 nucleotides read TGTGCCAGCAGTCGGACAGGGGGCGCAGGCAATCAGCCCCAGCATTTT.

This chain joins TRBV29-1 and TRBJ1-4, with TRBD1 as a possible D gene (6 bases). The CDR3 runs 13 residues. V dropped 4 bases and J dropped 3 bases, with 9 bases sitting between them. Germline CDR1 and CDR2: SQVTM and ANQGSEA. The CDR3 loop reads CSVVRGANEKLFF. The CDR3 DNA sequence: TGCAGCGTTGTCAGGGGAGCTAATGAAAAACTGTTTTTT.

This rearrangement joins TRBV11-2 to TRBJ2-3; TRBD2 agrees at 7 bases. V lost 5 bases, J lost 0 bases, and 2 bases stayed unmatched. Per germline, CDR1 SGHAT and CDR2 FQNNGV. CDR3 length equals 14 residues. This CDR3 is CASSRTSSTDTQYF. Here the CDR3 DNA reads TGTGCCAGCAGCCGGACTAGTAGCACAGATACGCAGTATTTT.

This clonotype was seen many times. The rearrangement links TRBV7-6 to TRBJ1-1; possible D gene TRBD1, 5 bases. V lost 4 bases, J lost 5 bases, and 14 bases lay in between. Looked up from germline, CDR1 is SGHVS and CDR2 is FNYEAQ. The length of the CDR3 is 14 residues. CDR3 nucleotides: TGTGCCAGCAGCTCCGGGGGGGGGGGAACTGAAGCTTTCTTT. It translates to CASSSGGGGTEAFF.

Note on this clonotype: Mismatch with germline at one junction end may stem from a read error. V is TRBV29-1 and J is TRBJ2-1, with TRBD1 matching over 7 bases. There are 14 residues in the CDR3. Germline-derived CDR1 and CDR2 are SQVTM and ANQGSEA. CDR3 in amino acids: CSVEGGNTGELRFF. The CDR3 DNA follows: TGCAGCGTGGAAGGGGGAAATACAGGGGAATTGAGGTTCTTC.

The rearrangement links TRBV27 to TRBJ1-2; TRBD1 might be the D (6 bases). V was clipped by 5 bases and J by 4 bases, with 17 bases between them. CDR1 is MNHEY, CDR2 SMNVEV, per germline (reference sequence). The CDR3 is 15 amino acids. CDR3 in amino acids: CASSLWGGRGYGYTF. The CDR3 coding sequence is TGTGCCAGCAGTCTATGGGGGGGGCGCGGCTATGGCTACACCTTC.

This chain's CDR3 is CASSLAGAEDTQYF. CDR3 in DNA: TGCGCCAGCAGCTTGGCCGGCGCCGAAGATACGCAGTATTTT. The chain combines TRBV5-1 with TRBJ2-3, with unresolved D. The CDR3 spans 14 residues. The germline V gene has CDR1 SGHRS and CDR2 YFSETQ. Trimming shortened V by 0 bases and J by 5 bases, and 10 bases separated the two germline ends. The full variable domain, completed using reference TRBV5-1 and TRBJ2-3, is KAGVTQTPRYLIKTRGQQVTLSCSPISGHRSVSWYQQTPGQGLQFLFEYFSETQRNKGNFPGRFSGRQFSNSRSEMNVSTLELGDSALYLCASSLAGAEDTQYFGPGTRLTVL.

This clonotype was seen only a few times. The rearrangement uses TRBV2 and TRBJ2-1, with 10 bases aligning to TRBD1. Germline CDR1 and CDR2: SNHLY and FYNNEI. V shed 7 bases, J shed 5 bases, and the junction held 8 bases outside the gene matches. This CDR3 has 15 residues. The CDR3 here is CASKFDRGPDNEQFF. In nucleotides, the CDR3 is TGTGCCAGCAAGTTCGACAGGGGGCCAGACAATGAGCAGTTCTTC.

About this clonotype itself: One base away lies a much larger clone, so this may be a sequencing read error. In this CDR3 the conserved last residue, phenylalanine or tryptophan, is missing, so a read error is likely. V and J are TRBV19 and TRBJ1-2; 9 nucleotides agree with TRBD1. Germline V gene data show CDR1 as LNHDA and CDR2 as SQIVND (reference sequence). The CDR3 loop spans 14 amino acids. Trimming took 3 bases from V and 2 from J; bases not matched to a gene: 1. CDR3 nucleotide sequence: TGTGCCAGTAGTATGGGACAGGGAAACTATGGCTACACCTTA. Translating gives CASSMGQGNYGYTL.

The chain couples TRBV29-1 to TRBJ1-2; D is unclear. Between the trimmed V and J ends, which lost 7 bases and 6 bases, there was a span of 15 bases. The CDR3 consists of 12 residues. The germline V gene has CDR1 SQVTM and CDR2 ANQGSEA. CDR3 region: CSATLDFNGYTF. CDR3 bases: TGCAGCGCCACGCTTGACTTTAATGGCTACACCTTC.

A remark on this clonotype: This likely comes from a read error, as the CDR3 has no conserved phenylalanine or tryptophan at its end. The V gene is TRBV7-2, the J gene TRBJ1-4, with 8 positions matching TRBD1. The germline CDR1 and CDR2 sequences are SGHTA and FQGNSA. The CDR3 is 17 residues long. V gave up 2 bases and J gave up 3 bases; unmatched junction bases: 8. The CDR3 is CASSLQGAVFPNEKLFY. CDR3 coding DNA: TGTGCCAGCAGCTTACAGGGGGCGGTTTTTCCTAATGAAAAACTGTTTTAT.

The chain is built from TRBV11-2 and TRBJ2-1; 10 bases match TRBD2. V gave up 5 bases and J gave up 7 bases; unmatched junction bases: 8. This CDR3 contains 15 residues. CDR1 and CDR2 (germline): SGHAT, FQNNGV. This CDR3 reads CASSGTSGEENEQFF. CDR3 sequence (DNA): TGTGCCAGCAGCGGCACTAGCGGGGAGGAGAATGAGCAGTTCTTC.

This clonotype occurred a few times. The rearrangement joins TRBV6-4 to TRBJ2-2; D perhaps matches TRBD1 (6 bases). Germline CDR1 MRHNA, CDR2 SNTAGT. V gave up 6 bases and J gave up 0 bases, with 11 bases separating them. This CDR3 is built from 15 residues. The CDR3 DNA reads TGTGCCAGCAGCCCGGACAGCGCGAACACCGGGGAGCTGTTTTTT. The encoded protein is CASSPDSANTGELFF.

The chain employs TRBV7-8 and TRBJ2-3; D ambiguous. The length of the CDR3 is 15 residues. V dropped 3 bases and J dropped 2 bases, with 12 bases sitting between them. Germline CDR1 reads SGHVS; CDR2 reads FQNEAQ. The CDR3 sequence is CASSLLGSYTDTQYF. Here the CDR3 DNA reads TGTGCCAGCAGCTTGTTGGGGTCCTACACAGATACGCAGTATTTT.

The CDR3 DNA reads as TGTGCCAGCAGTCCCTCTAGGGATACGCAGTATTTT. Protein product: CASSPSRDTQYF. The chain employs TRBV6-2 or TRBV6-3 and TRBJ2-3; D gene unclear. The CDR3 is 12 residues long. Trimming left V 5 bases short and J 6 bases short, with 9 bases between. CDR1 is MNHEY and CDR2 is SVGEGT in the germline V gene.

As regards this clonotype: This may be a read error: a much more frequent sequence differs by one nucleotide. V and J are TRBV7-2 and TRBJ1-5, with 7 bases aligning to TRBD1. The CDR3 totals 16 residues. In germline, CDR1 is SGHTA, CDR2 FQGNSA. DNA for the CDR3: TGTGCCATCAGCTTAGACGGACAGGTTAGCAATCAGCCCCAGCATTTT. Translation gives CAISLDGQVSNQPQHF. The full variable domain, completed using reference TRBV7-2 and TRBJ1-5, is GAGVSQSPSNKVTEKGKDVELRCDPISGHTALYWYRQSLGQGLEFLIYFQGNSAPDKSGLPSDRFSAERTGGSVSTLTIQRTQQEDSAVYLCAISLDGQVSNQPQHFGDGTRLSIL.

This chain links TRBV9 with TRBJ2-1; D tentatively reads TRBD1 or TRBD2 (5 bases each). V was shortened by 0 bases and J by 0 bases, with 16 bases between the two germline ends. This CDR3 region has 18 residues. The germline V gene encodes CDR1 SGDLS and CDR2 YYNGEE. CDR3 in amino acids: CASSVATGGSSSYNEQFF. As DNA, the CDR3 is TGTGCCAGCAGCGTAGCTACTGGGGGTTCGAGCTCCTACAATGAGCAGTTCTTC.

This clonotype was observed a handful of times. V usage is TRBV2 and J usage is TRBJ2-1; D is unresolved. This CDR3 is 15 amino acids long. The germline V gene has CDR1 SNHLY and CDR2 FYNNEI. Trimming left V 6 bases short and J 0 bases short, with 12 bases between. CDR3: CASRWASSSYNEQFF. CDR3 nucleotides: TGTGCCAGCAGGTGGGCGAGCAGCTCCTACAATGAGCAGTTCTTC.

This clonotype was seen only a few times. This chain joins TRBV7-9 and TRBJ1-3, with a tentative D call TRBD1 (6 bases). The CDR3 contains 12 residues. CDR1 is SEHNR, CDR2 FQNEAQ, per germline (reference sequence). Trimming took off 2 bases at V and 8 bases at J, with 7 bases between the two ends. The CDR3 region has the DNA TGTGCCAGCAGCTTAAAGGGGGACACCATATATTTT. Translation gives CASSLKGDTIYF.

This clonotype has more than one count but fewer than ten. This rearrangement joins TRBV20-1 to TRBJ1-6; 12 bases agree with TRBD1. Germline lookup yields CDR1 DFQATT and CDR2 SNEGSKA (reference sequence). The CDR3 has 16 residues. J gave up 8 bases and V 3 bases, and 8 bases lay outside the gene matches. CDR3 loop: CSASAGQGAVDSPLHF. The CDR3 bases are TGCAGTGCTAGTGCGGGACAGGGGGCGGTGGATTCACCCCTCCACTTT.

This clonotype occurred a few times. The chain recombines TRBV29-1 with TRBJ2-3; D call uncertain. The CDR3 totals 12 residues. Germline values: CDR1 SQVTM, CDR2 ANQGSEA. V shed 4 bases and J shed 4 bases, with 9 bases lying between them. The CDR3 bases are TGCAGCGTTGGACAAAGAGCAGATACGCAGTATTTT. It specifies CSVGQRADTQYF.

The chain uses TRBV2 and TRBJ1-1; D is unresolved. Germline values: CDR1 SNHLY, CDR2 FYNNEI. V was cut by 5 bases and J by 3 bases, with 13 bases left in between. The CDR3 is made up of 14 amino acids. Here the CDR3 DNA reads TGTGCCAGCAGTAAGTCGGGAGCGCACACTGAAGCTTTCTTT. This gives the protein CASSKSGAHTEAFF.

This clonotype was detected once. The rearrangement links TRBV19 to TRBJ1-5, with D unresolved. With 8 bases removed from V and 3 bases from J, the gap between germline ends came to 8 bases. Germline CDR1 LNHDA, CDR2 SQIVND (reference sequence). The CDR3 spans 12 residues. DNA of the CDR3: TGTGCCAGTCGGGCCGACAATCAGCCCCAGCATTTT. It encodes CASRADNQPQHF.

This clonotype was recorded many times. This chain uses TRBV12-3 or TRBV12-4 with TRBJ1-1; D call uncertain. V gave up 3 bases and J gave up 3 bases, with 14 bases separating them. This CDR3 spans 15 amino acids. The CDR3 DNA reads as TGTGCCAGCAGTTTGGGTGGGATTTGGTACACTGAAGCTTTCTTT. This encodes CASSLGGIWYTEAFF.

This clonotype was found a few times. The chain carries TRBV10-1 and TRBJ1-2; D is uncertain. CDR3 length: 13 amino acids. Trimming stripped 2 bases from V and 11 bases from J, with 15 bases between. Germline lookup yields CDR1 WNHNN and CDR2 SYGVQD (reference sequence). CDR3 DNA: TGCGCCAGCAGTGAGAATGGCCAAAAAGAATACACCTTC. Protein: CASSENGQKEYTF.

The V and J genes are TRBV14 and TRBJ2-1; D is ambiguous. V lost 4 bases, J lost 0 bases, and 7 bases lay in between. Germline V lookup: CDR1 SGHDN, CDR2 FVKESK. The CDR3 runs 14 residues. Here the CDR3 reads CASSPHTSYNEQFF. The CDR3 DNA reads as TGTGCCAGCAGCCCACATACCTCCTACAATGAGCAGTTCTTC.

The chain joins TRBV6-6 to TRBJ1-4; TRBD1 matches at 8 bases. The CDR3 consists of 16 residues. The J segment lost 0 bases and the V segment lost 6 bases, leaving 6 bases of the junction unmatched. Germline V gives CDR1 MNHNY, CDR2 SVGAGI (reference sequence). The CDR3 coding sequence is TGTGCCAGCAGACCCGGACAGGGCGCAACTAATGAAAAACTGTTTTTT. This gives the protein CASRPGQGATNEKLFF.

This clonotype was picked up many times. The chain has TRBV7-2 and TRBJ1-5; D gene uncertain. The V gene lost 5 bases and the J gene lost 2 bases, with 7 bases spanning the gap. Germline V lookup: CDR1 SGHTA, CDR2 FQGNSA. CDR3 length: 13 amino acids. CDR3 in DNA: TGTGCCAGCAGCAAGGAAGGCAATCAGCCCCAGCATTTT. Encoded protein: CASSKEGNQPQHF.

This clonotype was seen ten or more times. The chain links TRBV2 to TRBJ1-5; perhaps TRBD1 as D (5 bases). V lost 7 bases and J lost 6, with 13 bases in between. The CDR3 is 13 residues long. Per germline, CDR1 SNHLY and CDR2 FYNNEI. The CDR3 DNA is TGTGCCAGCACCTACGGGGGACTTCAGCCCCAGCATTTT. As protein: CASTYGGLQPQHF. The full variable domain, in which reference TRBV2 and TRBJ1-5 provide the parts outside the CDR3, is EPEVTQTPSHQVTQMGQEVILRCVPISNHLYFYWYRQILGQKVEFLVSFYNNEISEKSEIFDDQFSVERPDGSNFTLKIRSTKLEDSAMYFCASTYGGLQPQHFGDGTRLSIL.

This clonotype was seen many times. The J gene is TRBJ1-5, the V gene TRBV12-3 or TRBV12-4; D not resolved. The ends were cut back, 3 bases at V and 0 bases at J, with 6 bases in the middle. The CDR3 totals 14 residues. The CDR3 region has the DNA TGTGCCAGCAGTTTGATATATAGCAATCAGCCCCAGCATTTT. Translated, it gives CASSLIYSNQPQHF.

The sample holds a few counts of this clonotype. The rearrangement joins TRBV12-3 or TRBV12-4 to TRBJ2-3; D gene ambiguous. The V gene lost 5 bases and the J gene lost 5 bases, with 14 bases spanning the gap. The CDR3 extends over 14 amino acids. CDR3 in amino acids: CASSPPGGIDTQYF. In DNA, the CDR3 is TGTGCCAGCAGTCCCCCCGGCGGAATAGATACGCAGTATTTT.